This passage covers 26 T cell receptor beta chains from one sample sequenced in a study of shared clonotypes between healthy human individuals. Repertoires were generated with immunoSEQ multiplex PCR, while TCRdb's copy carries only in-frame clones and drops some. The repertoire holds hundreds of thousands of clones, with 90% to 95% as singletons. Terminally differentiated effector memory CD45RA+ cells were left out of the naive CD8 fraction, which was CD45RO-negative and positively selected for CCR7. The sequencing sample was made of naive CD8+ T cells sorted from blood. The receptor set was obtained from a man in his thirties or forties in good health.

This chain connects TRBV25-1 to TRBJ2-3; tentatively, D is TRBD2 (5 bases). The ends were cut back, 1 base at V and 1 base at J, with 18 bases in the middle. Germline-derived CDR1 and CDR2 are MGHDK and SYGVNS. The CDR3 sequence is 18 residues long. CDR3 region: CASSESLNMRAGTDTQYF. CDR3 nucleotides: TGTGCCAGCAGTGAATCCTTAAACATGAGAGCGGGCACAGATACGCAGTATTTT.

CDR3 sequence (DNA): TGTGCCAGCAGCCCCCAGGGGCCCCTTTACGAGCAGTACTTC. This codes for CASSPQGPLYEQYF. The rearrangement links TRBV14 to TRBJ2-7; maybe TRBD1 (6 bases). Per germline, CDR1 SGHDN and CDR2 FVKESK. The germline V and J ends were trimmed by 4 bases and 4 bases, with 14 bases remaining between them. This CDR3 is 14 amino acids long.

The chain carries TRBV6-1 and TRBJ2-2; D is unclear. The CDR3 has 15 amino acids. Trimming stripped 10 bases from V and 3 bases from J, with 18 bases between. CDR1 and CDR2 from the germline V gene are MNHNS and SASEGT. CDR3 amino acids: CATIPHLYYTGELFF. In nucleotides, the CDR3 is TGTGCCACCATCCCCCACCTATATTACACCGGGGAGCTGTTTTTT.

The chain links TRBV29-1 to TRBJ2-3; 13 positions agree with TRBD2. J was trimmed by 6 bases and V by 5 bases; bases with no gene match: 14. The CDR3 runs 17 residues. Germline lookup yields CDR1 SQVTM and CDR2 ANQGSEA. This chain's CDR3 is CSVQGTSGIWSADTQYF. The CDR3 DNA reads TGCAGCGTTCAAGGGACTAGCGGGATTTGGTCTGCGGATACGCAGTATTTT.

The V call is TRBV2, the J call TRBJ1-2; D may be TRBD1 (5 bases). Germline lookup yields CDR1 SNHLY and CDR2 FYNNEI. The V end lost 6 bases, the J end lost 3 bases, and 14 bases lay between the germline ends. This CDR3 contains 14 residues. The CDR3 DNA reads as TGTGCCAGCAGGGCCGCGGGGCAGGACTATGGCTACACCTTC. This gives the protein CASRAAGQDYGYTF.

This chain links TRBV10-3 with TRBJ2-7, with D perhaps matching TRBD1 (5 bases). V was clipped by 4 bases and J by 2 bases, with 21 bases between them. Germline CDR1 ENHRY, CDR2 SYGVKD. The CDR3 consists of 17 residues. The CDR3 nucleotides are TGTGCCATCAGTGGGGGAACAGGCGGCCTGCCAACCTACGAGCAGTACTTC. Translated: CAISGGTGGLPTYEQYF.

The CDR3 protein is CASSFEVLPSSYNEQFF. The CDR3 DNA is TGTGCCAGCAGCTTTGAGGTGCTCCCGAGCTCCTACAATGAGCAGTTCTTC. The chain has TRBV12-1 and TRBJ2-1. TRBV12-1 is described as a pseudogene. CDR3 length equals 17 residues.

Note on this clone: The identical CDR3 is also encoded by other nucleotide sequences in the sample. The chain has TRBV27 and TRBJ2-7; weak D call: TRBD2 (6 bases). This CDR3 is built from 14 residues. The germline gives CDR1 MNHEY, CDR2 SMNVEV (reference sequence). V lost 4 bases to trimming and J lost 0 bases, with 10 bases between them. The CDR3 is CASSYSGASYEQYF. The CDR3 coding sequence is TGTGCCAGCAGTTATAGCGGAGCCTCCTACGAGCAGTACTTC.

The V gene is TRBV27, the J gene TRBJ2-1, with 8 nucleotides matching TRBD1. CDR3 length: 14 amino acids. Germline CDR1 and CDR2: MNHEY and SMNVEV (reference sequence). Losses at the gene ends were 9 bases for V and 5 bases for J; bases not matched to a gene: 9. In nucleotides, the CDR3 is TGTGCCAGTACCCCAGGGGGCGGTGACAATGAGCAGTTCTTC. It codes for CASTPGGGDNEQFF.

V gene TRBV27 combines with J gene TRBJ2-5, with D possibly matching TRBD2 (5 bases). Trimming took off 7 bases at V and 5 bases at J, with 14 bases between the two ends. The CDR3 contains 13 residues. From germline, CDR1 is MNHEY and CDR2 SMNVEV (reference sequence). The CDR3 sequence: CASTTGLGETQYF. As DNA, the CDR3 is TGTGCCAGCACCACGGGATTGGGGGAGACCCAGTACTTC.

The CDR3 sequence: CATRVFVNTEAFF. The CDR3 nucleotides are TGTGCCACCAGGGTTTTTGTGAACACTGAAGCTTTCTTT. The chain uses TRBV15 and TRBJ1-1; D remains unclear. The CDR3 consists of 13 residues. V was trimmed by 6 bases and J by 0 bases, leaving 8 bases between them. Germline V gene sequence: CDR1 LNHNV, CDR2 YYDKDF (reference sequence).

This rearrangement joins TRBV27 to TRBJ1-5; no clear D. V lost 4 bases, J lost 7 bases, and 14 bases lay in between. The CDR3 extends over 14 amino acids. CDR1 MNHEY and CDR2 SMNVEV come from the germline V gene (reference sequence). CDR3 nucleotide sequence: TGTGCCAGCAGTTCCATCCAATCGGTGCAGCCCCAGCATTTT. Its protein is CASSSIQSVQPQHF.

The gene calls are TRBV5-1 and TRBJ2-7; 9 bases match TRBD1. The V and J ends lost 4 bases and 7 bases, in that order; junction bases with no gene match: 6. The CDR3 length is 13 residues. In germline, CDR1 is SGHRS, CDR2 YFSETQ. As DNA, the CDR3 is TGCGCCAGCAGCCCGGGACAGGGCCAAGAGCAGTACTTC. This sequence encodes CASSPGQGQEQYF.

The J gene is TRBJ2-4, the V gene TRBV28; a weak D match, TRBD2 (7 bases). This CDR3 spans 17 amino acids. Germline V lookup: CDR1 MDHEN, CDR2 SYDVKM. The V gene lost 5 bases and the J gene lost 0 bases, with 17 bases spanning the gap. CDR3 coding DNA: TGTGCCAGCAGTCCTTGGGGGCTAGCGGTAGCCAAAAACATTCAGTACTTC. Protein: CASSPWGLAVAKNIQYF.

The chain recombines TRBV27 with TRBJ2-5, with D possibly TRBD2 on 5 matching bases. V lost 8 bases and J lost 5, with 21 bases in between. Germline CDR1 reads MNHEY; CDR2 reads SMNVEV (reference sequence). This CDR3 is 15 amino acids long. In nucleotides, the CDR3 is TGTGCCAGCTCAAAACTAGGCGGTGATAGGGAGACCCAGTACTTC. Translated, it gives CASSKLGGDRETQYF.

The chain uses TRBV11-2 and TRBJ2-5, with TRBD1 as a possible D gene (6 bases). The end of the DNA aligns better with TRBJ2-7, so the J call may be wrong. Germline V lookup: CDR1 SGHAT, CDR2 FQNNGV. The CDR3 is 14 residues long. The CDR3 loop is CASSHIGGAYEQYF. CDR3 nucleotide sequence: TGTGCCAGCAGCCATATAGGGGGAGCCTACGAGCAGTACTTC.

J is TRBJ1-5 and V is TRBV28; D remains ambiguous. This CDR3 is 16 amino acids long. V was shortened by 4 bases and J by 0 bases, with 13 bases between the two germline ends. From germline, CDR1 is MDHEN and CDR2 SYDVKM. For the CDR3, the DNA is TGTGCCAGCAGTTCGATCCAGAGAAATAGCAATCAGCCCCAGCATTTT. Translated, it gives CASSSIQRNSNQPQHF.

This clone showed up just once. The chain uses TRBV9 and TRBJ2-5; 7 positions agree with TRBD1. J was trimmed by 5 bases and V by 0 bases; bases with no gene match: 4. Germline V gene lookup returns CDR1 SGDLS and CDR2 YYNGEE. The CDR3 spans 14 residues. The chain's CDR3 is CASSVEQGMETQYF. In DNA form, the CDR3 reads TGTGCCAGCAGCGTAGAACAGGGGATGGAGACCCAGTACTTC.

The V and J genes are TRBV14 and TRBJ2-2; 13 nucleotides align to TRBD2. In germline, CDR1 is SGHDN, CDR2 FVKESK. The V gene end was trimmed by 4 bases and the J gene end by 5 bases; junction bases not matched to a gene: 10. The CDR3 is 18 residues long. The CDR3 DNA follows: TGTGCCAGCAGCCTCTGGACTAGCGGGAGCCCGGGTACCGGGGAGCTGTTTTTT. Protein: CASSLWTSGSPGTGELFF.

J is TRBJ2-1 and V is TRBV30, with 9 positions matching TRBD2. After removal of 4 bases from V and 12 bases from J, the junction contained 16 bases not matched to a gene. This CDR3 contains 15 residues. Germline CDR1 GTSNPN, CDR2 SVGIG (reference sequence). The CDR3 sequence is CAWIGAGGAAGGQFF. The CDR3 bases are TGTGCCTGGATAGGAGCGGGGGGAGCAGCGGGCGGGCAGTTCTTC.

The chain joins TRBV4-1 to TRBJ2-7; 8 bases line up with TRBD1. CDR1 is MGHRA and CDR2 is YSYEKL in the germline V gene. J lost 3 bases, V lost 5 bases, and 3 bases had no gene match. This CDR3 contains 13 residues. The CDR3 protein is CASSFDRGYEQYF. Written as DNA, the CDR3 is TGCGCCAGCAGCTTCGACAGGGGCTACGAGCAGTACTTC.

This chain joins TRBV28 and TRBJ2-5; 11 bases fit TRBD2. The CDR3 loop spans 16 amino acids. The germline gives CDR1 MDHEN, CDR2 SYDVKM. The V segment lost 5 bases and the J segment 4 bases; nucleotides outside the gene matches: 9. CDR3 residues: CASSLLAGERIETQYF. In DNA form, the CDR3 reads TGTGCCAGCAGTCTACTAGCGGGAGAAAGGATAGAGACCCAGTACTTC.

The rearrangement joins TRBV28 to TRBJ2-7; D gene ambiguous. The CDR3 contains 12 residues. Trimming stripped 5 bases from V and 0 bases from J, with 5 bases between. The germline V gene has CDR1 MDHEN and CDR2 SYDVKM. The CDR3 sequence is CASSEISYEQYF. CDR3 sequence (DNA): TGTGCCAGCAGTGAGATCTCCTACGAGCAGTACTTC. Supplemented by reference TRBV28 and TRBJ2-7, the full variable domain reads DVKVTQSSRYLVKRTGEKVFLECVQDMDHENMFWYRQDPGLGLRLIYFSYDVKMKEKGDIPEGYSVSREKKERFSLILESASTNQTSMYLCASSEISYEQYFGPGTRLTVT.

This chain links TRBV7-9 with TRBJ2-7, with D uncertain. From germline, CDR1 is SEHNR and CDR2 FQNEAQ (reference sequence). The CDR3 is made up of 16 amino acids. Trimming pared 0 bases from V and 3 bases from J, leaving 15 bases between. In nucleotides, the CDR3 is TGTGCCAGCAGCTTAGCCGGCGCCGAATCCTTCTACGAGCAGTACTTC. Translation: CASSLAGAESFYEQYF. The whole variable domain, remainder taken from reference TRBV7-9 and TRBJ2-7, is DTGVSQNPRHKITKRGQNVTFRCDPISEHNRLYWYRQTLGQGPEFLTYFQNEAQLEKSRLLSDRFSAERPKGSFSTLEIQRTEQGDSAMYLCASSLAGAESFYEQYFGPGTRLTVT.

The CDR3 DNA sequence: TGTGCCAGTAGTATGACGCAGGGTTCCCAGCCCCAGCATTTT. Translated, it gives CASSMTQGSQPQHF. V usage is TRBV19 and J usage is TRBJ1-5, with D possibly being TRBD1 (5 bases). Per germline, CDR1 LNHDA and CDR2 SQIVND (reference sequence). The CDR3 spans 14 residues. Trimming stripped 3 bases from V and 7 bases from J, with 13 bases between.

The J gene is TRBJ1-1, the V gene TRBV7-6; D is uncertain. Trimming cost V 1 base and J 8 bases, with 17 bases left between them. CDR1 is SGHVS, CDR2 FNYEAQ, per germline. This CDR3 comprises 15 residues. The CDR3 protein is CASSLDPGAEGEAFF. The CDR3 coding sequence is TGTGCCAGCAGCTTAGACCCAGGAGCAGAGGGAGAAGCTTTCTTT. Variable domain in full (rest from reference TRBV7-6 and TRBJ1-1): GAGVSQSPRYKVTKRGQDVALRCDPISGHVSLYWYRQALGQGPEFLTYFNYEAQQDKSGLPNDRFSAERPEGSISTLTIQRTEQRDSAMYRCASSLDPGAEGEAFFGQGTRLTVV.